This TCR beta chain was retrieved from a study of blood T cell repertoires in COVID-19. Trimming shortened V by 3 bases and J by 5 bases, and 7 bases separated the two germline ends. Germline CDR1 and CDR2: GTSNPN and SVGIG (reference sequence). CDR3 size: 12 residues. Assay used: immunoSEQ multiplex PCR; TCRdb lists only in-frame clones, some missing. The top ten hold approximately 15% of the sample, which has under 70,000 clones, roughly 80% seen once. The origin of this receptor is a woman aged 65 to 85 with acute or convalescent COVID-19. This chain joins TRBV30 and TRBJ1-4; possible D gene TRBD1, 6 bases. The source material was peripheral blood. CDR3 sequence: CAWRGGNEKLFF. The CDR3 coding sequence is TGTGCCTGGAGAGGGGGAAATGAAAAACTGTTTTTT.